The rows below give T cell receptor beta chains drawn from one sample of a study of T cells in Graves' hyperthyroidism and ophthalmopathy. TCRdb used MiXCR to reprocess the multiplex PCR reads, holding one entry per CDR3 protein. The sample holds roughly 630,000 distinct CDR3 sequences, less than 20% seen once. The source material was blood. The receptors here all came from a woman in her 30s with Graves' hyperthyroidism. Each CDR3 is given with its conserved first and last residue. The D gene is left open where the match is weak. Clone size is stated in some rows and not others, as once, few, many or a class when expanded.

TGTGCCAGCAGTTTGTCTAGCGGGAGGGTCAATGAGCAGTTCTTC	CASSLSSGRVNEQFF	many	TRBV12-3/TRBV12-4	15	TRBD2	TRBJ2-1
TGTGCCAGCAGCTTAGAGGTCAGAACTAGCGGGAGAGTTGAGCAGTTCTTC	CASSLEVRTSGRVEQFF	many	TRBV7-9	17	TRBD2	TRBJ2-1
TGTGCCAGCAGTCCCAGGGACTCCAGTTCACCCCTCCACTTT	CASSPRDSSSPLHF	-	TRBV6-1	14	-	TRBJ1-6
TGTGCCTGGAGTGTGGGGGCGAAGAGTGAAGCTTTCTTT	CAWSVGAKSEAFF	-	TRBV30	13	-	TRBJ1-1
TGTGCCAGCAGTCGGAGACTGGACGGGACTAGCGGAACAGATACGCAGTATTTT	CASSRRLDGTSGTDTQYF	many	TRBV12-3/TRBV12-4	18	TRBD2	TRBJ2-3
TGTGCCAGCAGCGTAGGTCAAGCGGGAGCTCCCTACGAGCAGTACTTC	CASSVGQAGAPYEQYF	-	TRBV9	16	TRBD2	TRBJ2-7
TGCGCCAGCAGCCAAGATTGGCGGGACGGAACGAACTTC	CASSQDWRDGTNF	-	TRBV4-1	13	-	TRBJ2-5
TGTGCCAGCAGACAGACACAGGGATTGGCTTTCTTT	CASRQTQGLAFF	many	TRBV28	12	-	TRBJ1-1
TGTGCCAGCAGCCGGACCGGGACAGGGGCCGAAAAACTGTTTTTT	CASSRTGTGAEKLFF	few	TRBV16	15	TRBD1	TRBJ1-4
TGCAGTGCTAGAGATAAGGGCTCCGTTTCCTATGGCTACACCTTC	CSARDKGSVSYGYTF	many	TRBV20-1	15	-	TRBJ1-2
TGCGCCAGCAGGGTAGCGGGAGGATCGGAGCTTAGCACAGATACGCAGTATTTT	CASRVAGGSELSTDTQYF	-	TRBV4-1	18	TRBD2	TRBJ2-3
TGTGCCAGCAGCTCGTTTAACAGGGTAGAAAGGCGGGGAGTTTACGAGCAGTACTTC	CASSSFNRVERRGVYEQYF	many	TRBV11-3	19	-	TRBJ2-7
TGCAGTGCTAGAAGCCCCTCCGGGGGGAGGTACAATGAGCAGTTCTTC	CSARSPSGGRYNEQFF	-	TRBV20-1	16	TRBD2	TRBJ2-1
TGTGCCAGCTCACTCGGACAGGAAAATTCACCCCTCCACTTT	CASSLGQENSPLHF	many	TRBV18	14	TRBD1	TRBJ1-6
TGTGCCAGTAGTTTACAGGCAGAAGCTTTCTTT	CASSLQAEAFF	-	TRBV19	11	-	TRBJ1-1
TGCGCCAGCAGCTCTAGCGGGACGAGCACAGATACGCAGTATTTT	CASSSSGTSTDTQYF	many	TRBV5-1	15	TRBD2	TRBJ2-3
TGCGCCAGCAGCGGCGTGGGGGGCTCCTACGAGCAGTACTTC	CASSGVGGSYEQYF	few	TRBV5-1	14	-	TRBJ2-7
TGTGCCAGCAGCGTAGGACGTGAGAACTATGGCTACACCTTC	CASSVGRENYGYTF	few	TRBV9	14	-	TRBJ1-2
TGCAGTGCTAGTGGACAAGGTGGGTGGGCTAGCGGGAAAAACATTCAGTACTTC	CSASGQGGWASGKNIQYF	-	TRBV20-1	18	TRBD2	TRBJ2-4
TGTGCCAGCAGTTCATCCATGGGACTCCGCTCCTACGAGCAGTACTTC	CASSSSMGLRSYEQYF	-	TRBV12-3/TRBV12-4	16	-	TRBJ2-7
TGCGCCAGCAGCTTGGGACTAGCGGGGATGTCCTACGAGCAGTACTTC	CASSLGLAGMSYEQYF	many	TRBV5-1	16	TRBD2	TRBJ2-7
TGTGCCAGCAGTCCCAGGGCGGGGATTAGCAATCAGCCCCAGCATTTT	CASSPRAGISNQPQHF	many	TRBV6-2/TRBV6-3	16	-	TRBJ1-5
TGTGCCAGCAGTTTAGGGACAGGGGGACTTTACAGCAATCAGCCCCAGCATTTT	CASSLGTGGLYSNQPQHF	many	TRBV27	18	TRBD1	TRBJ1-5
TGTGCCAGCAGCCAATCTCCTAGCGGGAGCTACGAGCAGTACTTC	CASSQSPSGSYEQYF	few	TRBV3-1	15	TRBD2	TRBJ2-7
TGTGCCAGCAGCTCCATCGGACGGGAGGCCCAGTCCTACGAGCAGTACTTC	CASSSIGREAQSYEQYF	many	TRBV7-9	17	TRBD2	TRBJ2-7
TGTGCTAGTGGTTTGGCCTCCTCCTACAATGAGCAGTTCTTC	CASGLASSYNEQFF	many	TRBV12-5	14	-	TRBJ2-1
TGTGCCAGCAGGGCCCAGGGGGCAAGCTCCTACGAGCAGTACTTC	CASRAQGASSYEQYF	many	TRBV12-3/TRBV12-4	15	TRBD1	TRBJ2-7
TGTGCCAGCAGCTTGAACAATTTCCCTCAAGAGACCCAGTACTTC	CASSLNNFPQETQYF	few	TRBV5-6	15	-	TRBJ2-5
TGTGCCAGCAGTGGCCCCAGCAGGACTGGGGTCTCTGGAAACACCATATATTTT	CASSGPSRTGVSGNTIYF	many	TRBV2	18	-	TRBJ1-3
TGTGCCAGCAGCCCAAGCCCGGGACTAGGGTACAATGAGCAGTTCTTC	CASSPSPGLGYNEQFF	many	TRBV7-3	16	TRBD2	TRBJ2-1
TGTGCCAGCAGTCACGGGCCAGTAGACGAGCAGTACTTC	CASSHGPVDEQYF	-	TRBV27	13	-	TRBJ2-7
TGTGCCAGCAGTACACGGCTGGAGTGGGGACACTTCTCTAGCACAGATACGCAGTATTTT	CASSTRLEWGHFSSTDTQYF	-	TRBV6-1	20	-	TRBJ2-3
TGTGCCAGCAGCGTAGCAGCGGGAGCTGTCGAGCAGTACTTC	CASSVAAGAVEQYF	few	TRBV9	14	TRBD2	TRBJ2-7
TGTGCCAGCAGAGGCCCCGGGAGCAATCAGCCCCAGCATTTT	CASRGPGSNQPQHF	-	TRBV6-2/TRBV6-3	14	-	TRBJ1-5
TGCAGCGTTGACCAGGAGATCACCGGGGAGCTGTTTTTT	CSVDQEITGELFF	many	TRBV29-1	13	-	TRBJ2-2
TGTGCCAGCAGCTTCTCACAGGATACGCAGTATTTT	CASSFSQDTQYF	few	TRBV7-2	12	-	TRBJ2-3
TGTGCCAGCAGCTTAGCGAGCGGACGAGTGGACGAGCAGTACTTC	CASSLASGRVDEQYF	many	TRBV7-9	15	-	TRBJ2-7
TGCGCCAGCAGCCAAACTAGGACTCAAGACTCTGGAAACACCATATATTTT	CASSQTRTQDSGNTIYF	-	TRBV4-3	17	-	TRBJ1-3
TGTGCCAGCAGTGAAGCGGTCGGGGATGGCTACACCTTC	CASSEAVGDGYTF	many	TRBV6-1	13	-	TRBJ1-2
TGCGCCAGCAGCTACCGGACTGGCTACGAGCAGTACTTC	CASSYRTGYEQYF	many	TRBV5-1	13	-	TRBJ2-7
TGTGCCAGCAGCTTAGAGGTCAGCGAGGTTTATGGCTACACCTTC	CASSLEVSEVYGYTF	-	TRBV5-5	15	-	TRBJ1-2
TGCGCCAGCAGCCAGATTCCGGGACCGCGCTCCTACGAGCAGTACTTC	CASSQIPGPRSYEQYF	many	TRBV4-1	16	-	TRBJ2-7
TGTGCCTGGAGGATGGGGCTAGCGGGAGAGTACGAGCAGTACTTC	CAWRMGLAGEYEQYF	-	TRBV30	15	TRBD2	TRBJ2-7
TGCGCCAGCAGCTTGGGAACCCTAGGTGATCCTGCAGATACGCAGTATTTT	CASSLGTLGDPADTQYF	many	TRBV5-1	17	-	TRBJ2-3
TGTGCCAGCAGCACCGGGGCCGGCGGGTCATCCTACAATGAGCAGTTCTTC	CASSTGAGGSSYNEQFF	many	TRBV9	17	-	TRBJ2-1
TGTGCCAGCGGACCTAGCGGGAGGGCCTACGAGCAGTACTTC	CASGPSGRAYEQYF	few	TRBV12-3/TRBV12-4	14	TRBD2	TRBJ2-7
TGTGCCTGGACCCCCCCACCCATTAATGAAAAACTGTTTTTT	CAWTPPPINEKLFF	many	TRBV30	14	-	TRBJ1-4
TGTGCCATTAGTGAGCCGGGACAGGGCAGTACCTATGGCTACACCTTC	CAISEPGQGSTYGYTF	few	TRBV10-3	16	TRBD1	TRBJ1-2
TGTGCCAGCAGCTTCTGGACTAGCGGGAGCACAAATGAGCAGTTCTTC	CASSFWTSGSTNEQFF	many	TRBV5-6	16	TRBD2	TRBJ2-1
TGTGCCAGCAGTTCACTAGCGGGGAAATACGAGCAGTACTTC	CASSSLAGKYEQYF	-	TRBV27	14	TRBD2	TRBJ2-7
TGCGCCAGCAGCTGGACAGGGGGCCCCTGGGAGACCCAGTACTTC	CASSWTGGPWETQYF	few	TRBV5-1	15	TRBD1	TRBJ2-5